This entry concerns a single T cell receptor beta chain. This sample stems from a study of technical replicates of blood from a few donors. The method was immunoSEQ multiplex PCR; TCRdb's version includes in-frame clones alone and lacks a portion of them. The table records some 99,000 clones, 95% of them present only once. This clonotype was sampled from a human donor in good health. Sequencing input: T cells isolated from PBMCs.

In nucleotides, the CDR3 is TGTGCCAGCAGTCGTCCCAGAGCGGGAAAGCACTACGAGCAGTACTTC. Protein sequence: CASSRPRAGKHYEQYF. The rearrangement links TRBV28 to TRBJ2-7; TRBD2 matches at 7 bases. Germline CDR1 is MDHEN and CDR2 is SYDVKM. The CDR3 has 16 amino acids. The V gene end was trimmed by 5 bases and the J gene end by 3 bases; junction bases not matched to a gene: 13.